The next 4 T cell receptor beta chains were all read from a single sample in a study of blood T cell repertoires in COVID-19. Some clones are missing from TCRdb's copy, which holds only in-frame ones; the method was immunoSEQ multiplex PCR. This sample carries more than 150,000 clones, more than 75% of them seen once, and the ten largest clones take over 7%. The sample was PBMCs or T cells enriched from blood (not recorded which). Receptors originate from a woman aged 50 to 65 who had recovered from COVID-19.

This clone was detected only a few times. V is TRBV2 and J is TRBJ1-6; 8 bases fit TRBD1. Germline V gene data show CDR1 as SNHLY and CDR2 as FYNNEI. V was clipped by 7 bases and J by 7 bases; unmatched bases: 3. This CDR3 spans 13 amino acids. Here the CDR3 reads CASTYRGNSPLHF. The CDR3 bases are TGTGCCAGCACGTACAGGGGGAATTCACCCCTCCACTTT.

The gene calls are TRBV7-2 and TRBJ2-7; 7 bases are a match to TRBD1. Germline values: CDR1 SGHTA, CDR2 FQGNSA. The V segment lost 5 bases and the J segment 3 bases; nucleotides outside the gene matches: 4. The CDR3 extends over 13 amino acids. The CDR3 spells CASSGRQGYEQYF. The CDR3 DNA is TGTGCCAGCAGCGGACGACAGGGCTACGAGCAGTACTTC.

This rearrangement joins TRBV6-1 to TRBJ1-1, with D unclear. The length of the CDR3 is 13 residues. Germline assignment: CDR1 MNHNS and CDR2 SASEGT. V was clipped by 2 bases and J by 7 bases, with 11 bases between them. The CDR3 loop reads CASSEFRANEAFF. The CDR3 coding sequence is TGTGCCAGCAGTGAATTCCGCGCTAATGAAGCTTTCTTT.

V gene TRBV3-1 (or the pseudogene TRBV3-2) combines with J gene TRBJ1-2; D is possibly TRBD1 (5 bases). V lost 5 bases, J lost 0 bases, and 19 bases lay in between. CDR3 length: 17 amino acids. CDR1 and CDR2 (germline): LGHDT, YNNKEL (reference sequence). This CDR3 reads CASSAIAGDPANYGYTF. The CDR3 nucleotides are TGTGCCAGCAGCGCCATTGCGGGGGACCCAGCTAACTATGGCTACACCTTC.